These 5 T cell receptor beta chains were all obtained from the same sample, sequenced in a study of T-cell memory formation after mild COVID-19. Each CDR3 protein gets one entry after TCRdb re-called the 5' RACE reads with MiXCR. The table lists about half a million distinct CDR3 sequences, around a sixth of them singletons. Sequenced: PBMCs or a T cell subset sorted from them (not recorded which). The source is an adult woman who had mild COVID-19 (a few samples of this study predate the infection). Cell type and time point are not known.

This clonotype was counted a few times. The chain has TRBV24-1 and TRBJ2-1; 9 bases map to TRBD1. Per germline, CDR1 KGHDR and CDR2 SFDVKD. The CDR3 contains 14 residues. V lost 9 bases to trimming and J lost 5 bases; unmatched junction nucleotides: 7. The CDR3 protein is CATGTRTGDNEQFF. The CDR3 nucleotides are TGTGCCACCGGGACCCGGACAGGGGACAATGAGCAGTTCTTC.

The chain recombines TRBV5-4 with TRBJ2-6; perhaps TRBD2 as D (7 bases). Germline loops: CDR1 SGHNT, CDR2 YYREEE (reference sequence). This CDR3 has 17 amino acids. V shed 3 bases and J shed 0 bases, with 13 bases lying between them. The CDR3 nucleotides are TGTGCCAGCAGCTGGGGGGGCCGCGTCTCTGGGGCCAACGTCCTGACTTTC. Translation gives CASSWGGRVSGANVLTF.

This clonotype appeared a few times. The genes are TRBV10-3 and TRBJ2-5, with 8 bases identical to TRBD1. Germline CDR1 and CDR2: ENHRY and SYGVKD. The CDR3 consists of 14 residues. Losses at the gene ends were 10 bases for V and 0 bases for J; bases not matched to a gene: 7. The CDR3 coding sequence is TGTGCCACCCGACGGACAGGGAACCAAGAGACCCAGTACTTC. It encodes CATRRTGNQETQYF.

The table lists this clonotype with a few counts. The chain combines TRBV12-3 or TRBV12-4 with TRBJ1-5; TRBD1 is a possible D gene (5 bases). The CDR3 is made up of 14 amino acids. Trimming took off 6 bases at V and 4 bases at J, with 13 bases between the two ends. The CDR3 coding sequence is TGTGCCAGCAGCTGGGACGGACCAAATCAGCCCCAGCATTTT. It translates to CASSWDGPNQPQHF.

This clonotype was counted only a few times. This chain links TRBV7-9 with TRBJ1-1; no firm D call. Germline V CDR1 and CDR2: SEHNR, FQNEAQ (reference sequence). Trimming stripped 4 bases from V and 1 base from J, with 13 bases between. The CDR3 runs to 15 residues. The CDR3 DNA follows: TGTGCCAGCAGCTATGGACCTCCGGGGAACACTGAAGCTTTCTTT. Protein: CASSYGPPGNTEAFF.